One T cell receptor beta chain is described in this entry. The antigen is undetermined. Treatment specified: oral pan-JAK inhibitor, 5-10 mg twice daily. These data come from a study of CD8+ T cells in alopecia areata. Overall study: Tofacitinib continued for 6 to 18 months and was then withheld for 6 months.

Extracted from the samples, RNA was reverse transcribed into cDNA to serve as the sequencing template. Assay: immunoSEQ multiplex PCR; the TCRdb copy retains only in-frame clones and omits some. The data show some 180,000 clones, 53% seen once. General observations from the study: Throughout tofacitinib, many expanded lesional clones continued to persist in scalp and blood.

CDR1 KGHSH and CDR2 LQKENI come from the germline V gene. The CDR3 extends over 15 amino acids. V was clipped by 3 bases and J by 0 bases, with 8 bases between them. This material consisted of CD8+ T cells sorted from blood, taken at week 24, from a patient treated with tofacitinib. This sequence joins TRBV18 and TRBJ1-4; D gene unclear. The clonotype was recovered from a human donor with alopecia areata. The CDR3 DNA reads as TGTGCCAGCTCACCGGGCACAGCAACTAATGAAAAACTGTTTTTT. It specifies CASSPGTATNEKLFF.